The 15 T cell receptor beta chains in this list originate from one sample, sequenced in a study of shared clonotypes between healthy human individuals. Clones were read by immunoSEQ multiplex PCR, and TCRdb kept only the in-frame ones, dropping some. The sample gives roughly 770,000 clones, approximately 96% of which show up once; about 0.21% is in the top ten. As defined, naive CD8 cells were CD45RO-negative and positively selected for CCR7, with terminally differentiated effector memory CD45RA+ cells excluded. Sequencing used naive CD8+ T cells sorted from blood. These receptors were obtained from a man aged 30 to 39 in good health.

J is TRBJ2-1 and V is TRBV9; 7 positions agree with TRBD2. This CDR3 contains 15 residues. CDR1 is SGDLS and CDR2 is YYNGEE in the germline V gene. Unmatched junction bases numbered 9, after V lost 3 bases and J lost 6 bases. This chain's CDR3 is CASSAGLGLSNEQFF. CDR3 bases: TGTGCCAGCAGCGCAGGACTAGGGCTCTCCAATGAGCAGTTCTTC.

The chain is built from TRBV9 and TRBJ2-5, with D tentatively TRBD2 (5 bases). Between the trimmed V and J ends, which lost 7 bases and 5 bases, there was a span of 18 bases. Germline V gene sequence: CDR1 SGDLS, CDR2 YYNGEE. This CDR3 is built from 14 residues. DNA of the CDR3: TGTGCCAGCGGGAACGGTGTTAGGGAGGAGACCCAGTACTTC. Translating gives CASGNGVREETQYF.

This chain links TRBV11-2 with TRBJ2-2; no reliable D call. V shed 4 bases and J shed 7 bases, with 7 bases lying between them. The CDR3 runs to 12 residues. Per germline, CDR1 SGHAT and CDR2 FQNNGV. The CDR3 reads CASSSGNGELFF. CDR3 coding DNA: TGTGCCAGCAGCTCAGGAAACGGGGAGCTGTTTTTT. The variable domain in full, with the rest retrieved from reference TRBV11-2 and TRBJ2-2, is EAGVAQSPRYKIIEKRQSVAFWCNPISGHATLYWYQQILGQGPKLLIQFQNNGVVDDSQLPKDRFSAERLKGVDSTLKIQPAKLEDSAVYLCASSSGNGELFFGEGSRLTVL.

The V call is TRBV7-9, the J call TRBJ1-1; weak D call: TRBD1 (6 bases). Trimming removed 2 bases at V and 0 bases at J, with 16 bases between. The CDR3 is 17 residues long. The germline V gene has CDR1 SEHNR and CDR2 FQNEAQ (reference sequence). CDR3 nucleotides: TGTGCCAGCAGCTTAATTACAGGGCTGGGATTGAACACTGAAGCTTTCTTT. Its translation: CASSLITGLGLNTEAFF.

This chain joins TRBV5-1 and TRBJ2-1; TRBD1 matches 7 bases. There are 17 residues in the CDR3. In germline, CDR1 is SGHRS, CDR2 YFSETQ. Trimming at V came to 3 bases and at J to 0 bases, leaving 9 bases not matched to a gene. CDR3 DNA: TGCGCCAGCAGCTGGAACCGACAGGGCCGCTCCTACAATGAGCAGTTCTTC. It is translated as CASSWNRQGRSYNEQFF.

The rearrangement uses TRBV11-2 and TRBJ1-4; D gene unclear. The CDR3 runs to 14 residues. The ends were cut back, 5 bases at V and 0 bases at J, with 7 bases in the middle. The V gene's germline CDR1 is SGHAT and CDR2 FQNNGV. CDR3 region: CASSAGPTNEKLFF. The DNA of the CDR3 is TGTGCCAGCAGCGCCGGGCCAACTAATGAAAAACTGTTTTTT.

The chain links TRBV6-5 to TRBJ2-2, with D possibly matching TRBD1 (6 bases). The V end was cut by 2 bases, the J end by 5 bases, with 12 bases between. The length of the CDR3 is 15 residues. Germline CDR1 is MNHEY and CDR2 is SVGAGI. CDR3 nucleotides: TGTGCCAGCAGTTACCAACAGGGAGAAACCGGGGAGCTGTTTTTT. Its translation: CASSYQQGETGELFF.

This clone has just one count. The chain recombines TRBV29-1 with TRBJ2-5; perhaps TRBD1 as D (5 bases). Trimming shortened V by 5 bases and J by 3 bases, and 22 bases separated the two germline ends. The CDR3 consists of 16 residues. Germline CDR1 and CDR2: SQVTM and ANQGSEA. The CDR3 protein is CSVMGSSGIKEETQYF. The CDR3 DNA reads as TGCAGCGTTATGGGATCGTCAGGGATTAAGGAAGAGACCCAGTACTTC.

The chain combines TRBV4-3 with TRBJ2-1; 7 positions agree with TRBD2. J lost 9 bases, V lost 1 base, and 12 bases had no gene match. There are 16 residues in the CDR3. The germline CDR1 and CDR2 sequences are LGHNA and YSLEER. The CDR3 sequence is CASSQGGSFTAGEQFF. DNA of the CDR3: TGCGCCAGCAGCCAAGGCGGGAGCTTTACAGCGGGTGAGCAGTTCTTC.

In DNA, the CDR3 is TGTGCCAGCAGACCCACAGGAGCAACTAATGAAAAACTGTTTTTT. Translation gives CASRPTGATNEKLFF. This chain links TRBV7-3 with TRBJ1-4; perhaps TRBD1 as D (5 bases). Germline V gene sequence: CDR1 SGHTA, CDR2 FQGTGA. The CDR3 extends over 15 amino acids. Trimming removed 6 bases from V and 0 bases from J, with 11 bases in between.

The CDR3 sequence: CASSSETGQTYEQYF. The CDR3 nucleotides read TGTGCCAGCAGCTCAGAGACAGGACAGACCTACGAGCAGTACTTC. This rearrangement joins TRBV7-9 to TRBJ2-7; TRBD1 is a possible D gene (6 bases). The CDR3 is 15 amino acids. The germline CDR1 and CDR2 sequences are SEHNR and FQNEAQ (reference sequence). V lost 4 bases and J 2 bases, leaving 15 bases between the germline ends.

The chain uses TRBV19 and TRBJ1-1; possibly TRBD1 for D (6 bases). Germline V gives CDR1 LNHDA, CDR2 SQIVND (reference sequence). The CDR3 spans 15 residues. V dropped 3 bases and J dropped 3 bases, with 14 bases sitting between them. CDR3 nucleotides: TGTGCCAGTAGTATCCGGGGGCGAGTTGACACTGAAGCTTTCTTT. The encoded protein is CASSIRGRVDTEAFF.

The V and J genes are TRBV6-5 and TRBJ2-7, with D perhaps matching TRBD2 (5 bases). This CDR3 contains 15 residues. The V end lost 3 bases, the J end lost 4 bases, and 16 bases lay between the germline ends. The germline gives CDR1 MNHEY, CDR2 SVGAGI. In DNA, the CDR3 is TGTGCCAGCAGTTATTCGTGGGAGTCTTCATACGAGCAGTACTTC. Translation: CASSYSWESSYEQYF.

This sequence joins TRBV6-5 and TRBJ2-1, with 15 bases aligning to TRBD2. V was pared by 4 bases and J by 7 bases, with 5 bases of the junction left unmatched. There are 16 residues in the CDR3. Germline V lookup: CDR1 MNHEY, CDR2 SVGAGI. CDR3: CASSLTGTSGRNEQFF. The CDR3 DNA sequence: TGTGCCAGCAGTTTAACCGGGACTAGCGGGAGGAATGAGCAGTTCTTC.

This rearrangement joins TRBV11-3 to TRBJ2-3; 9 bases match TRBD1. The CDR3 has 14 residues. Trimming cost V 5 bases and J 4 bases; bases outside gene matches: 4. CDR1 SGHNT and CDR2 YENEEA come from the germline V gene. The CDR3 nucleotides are TGTGCCAGCAGCCCGGGGACAGGGCCAGATACGCAGTATTTT. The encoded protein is CASSPGTGPDTQYF.